The rows below give T cell receptor beta chains drawn from one sample of a study of blood T cell repertoires in COVID-19. Profiling relied on immunoSEQ multiplex PCR, and the TCRdb table lists in-frame clones only, not all of them. This sample has approximately 500,000 clones, with 80% to 90% found just once. Sample: peripheral blood. The origin of the receptors is a human donor in a cohort sampled during active COVID-19. CDR3s include the opening cysteine and the closing phenylalanine or tryptophan. D genes are given only for firm matches. A clone size is listed for some rows: how often the clone was seen (once, few, many), or a class if it is expanded.

clone size	J gene	D gene	V gene	CDR3 protein
-	TRBJ2-1	TRBD2	TRBV19	CASSTSGRGRNEQFF
few	TRBJ2-7	TRBD1	TRBV11-2	CASTVTGGPYEQYF
-	TRBJ2-1	-	TRBV5-1	CASSEGQGTDEQFF
-	TRBJ2-7	TRBD2	TRBV4-3	CASSQGIAGEGEQYF
-	TRBJ2-1	-	TRBV7-2	CASSSTQRSYNEQFF
-	TRBJ2-5	TRBD2	TRBV27	CASSPQASGSVKTQYF
-	TRBJ2-1	TRBD2	TRBV7-2	CASSLAGTSGRYNEQFF
-	TRBJ1-5	-	TRBV19	CASSEALEDNQPQHF
-	TRBJ2-1	-	TRBV11-2	CASSLETFNEQFF
-	TRBJ2-7	-	TRBV5-5	CASSLSPGSREYEQYF
-	TRBJ2-7	TRBD2	TRBV10-2	CASSESGLATEQYF
-	TRBJ1-1	-	TRBV18	CASSPPVAVTEAFF
-	TRBJ1-4	-	TRBV18	CASSPVAVGSEKLFF
-	TRBJ1-4	-	TRBV4-1	CASSDSFATNEKLFF
-	TRBJ1-2	-	TRBV28	CASSLLGSNGYTF
-	TRBJ2-5	TRBD2	TRBV4-2	CASSQGLAGVETQYF
-	TRBJ2-2	-	TRBV6-2/TRBV6-3	CASSSTPADLAGELFF
-	TRBJ1-6	-	TRBV27	CASSFERVYNSPLHF
-	TRBJ1-2	TRBD1	TRBV2	CASTGTENYGYTF